This TCR beta chain was sequenced for a study of OX40 agonist ivuxolimab in advanced cancers. Study overall: Partial responses were achieved by three patients, of whom one had hepatocellular carcinoma and two had cutaneous melanoma.

V was shortened by 7 bases and J by 2 bases, with 17 bases between the two germline ends. Germline V gene data show CDR1 as LGHNA and CDR2 as YNFKEQ. CDR3 size: 15 residues. Clones were sequenced by immunoSEQ multiplex PCR, and TCRdb holds only the in-frame ones, with some missing. The data show some 37,000 clones, about 81% seen once. The TCR sequence derives from an adult with an advanced solid tumor such as melanoma, head and neck, liver or kidney cancer. This chain connects TRBV4-2 to TRBJ2-5; tentatively, D is TRBD1 or TRBD2 (5 bases each). The material sequenced was CD4+ or CD8+ T cells sorted from blood, taken in a trial of the OX40 agonist ivuxolimab. CDR3 sequence: CASKVGTGLQETQYF. CDR3 bases: TGTGCCAGCAAAGTGGGGACCGGGTTACAAGAGACCCAGTACTTC.